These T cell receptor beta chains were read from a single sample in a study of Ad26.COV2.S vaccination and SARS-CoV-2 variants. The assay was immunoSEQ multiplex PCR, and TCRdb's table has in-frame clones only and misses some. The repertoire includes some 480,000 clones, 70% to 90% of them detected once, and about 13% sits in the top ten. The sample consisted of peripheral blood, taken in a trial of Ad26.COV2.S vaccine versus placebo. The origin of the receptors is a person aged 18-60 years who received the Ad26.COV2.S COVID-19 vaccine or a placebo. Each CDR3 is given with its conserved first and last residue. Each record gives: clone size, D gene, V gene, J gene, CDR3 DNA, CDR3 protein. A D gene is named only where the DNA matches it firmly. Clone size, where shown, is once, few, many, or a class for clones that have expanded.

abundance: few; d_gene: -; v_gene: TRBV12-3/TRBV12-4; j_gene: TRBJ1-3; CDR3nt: TGTGCCAGCAGTCCCTCTGGAAACACCATATATTTT; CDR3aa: CASSPSGNTIYF
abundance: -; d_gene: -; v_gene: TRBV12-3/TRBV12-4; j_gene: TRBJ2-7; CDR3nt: TGTGCCAGCAGTTCCGGGACTCTTCACGAGCAGTACTTC; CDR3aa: CASSSGTLHEQYF
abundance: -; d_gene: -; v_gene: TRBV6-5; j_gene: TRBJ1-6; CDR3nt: TGTGCCAGCAGTTCTCCAGGGGCCTCACCCCTCCACTTT; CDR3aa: CASSSPGASPLHF
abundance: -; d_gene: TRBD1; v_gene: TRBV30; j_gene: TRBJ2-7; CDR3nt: TGTGCCTGGAGTGCCGGGACAGTAATCTACGAGCAGTACTTC; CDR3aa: CAWSAGTVIYEQYF
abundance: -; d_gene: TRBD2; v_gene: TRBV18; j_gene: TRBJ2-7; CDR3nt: TGTGCCAGCTCGCCGACTAGCGGGAGCTACGAGCAGTACTTC; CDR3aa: CASSPTSGSYEQYF
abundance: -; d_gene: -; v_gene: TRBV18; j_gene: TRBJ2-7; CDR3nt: TGTGCCAGCTCACCACTCGGGGGGCGATCACTTTTTTCCTCTGTCGACGAGCAGTACTTC; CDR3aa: CASSPLGGRSLFSSVDEQYF
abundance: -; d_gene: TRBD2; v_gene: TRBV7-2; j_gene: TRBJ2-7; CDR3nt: TGTGCCAGCAGCTCATCCGGGGGGACCAAAGCCTACGAGCAGTACTTC; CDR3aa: CASSSSGGTKAYEQYF
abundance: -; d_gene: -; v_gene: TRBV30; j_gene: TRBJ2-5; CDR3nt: TGTGCCTGGAGTGTTACCGCGGGGACCCAGTACTTC; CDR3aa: CAWSVTAGTQYF
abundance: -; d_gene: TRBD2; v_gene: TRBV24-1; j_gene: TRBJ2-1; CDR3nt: TGTGCCACCAGTGATTCGGCCAGCGGGAGGGCCCGGGGCAATGAGCAGTTCTTC; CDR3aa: CATSDSASGRARGNEQFF
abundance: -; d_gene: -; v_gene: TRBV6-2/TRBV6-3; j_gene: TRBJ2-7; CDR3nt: TGTGCCAGCAGTTACGACCCTGGAAGCGAGCAGTACTTC; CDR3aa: CASSYDPGSEQYF
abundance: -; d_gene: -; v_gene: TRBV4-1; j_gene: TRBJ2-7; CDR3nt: TGCGCCAGCAGGAGTGTATATACAAGCTACGAGCAGTACTTC; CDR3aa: CASRSVYTSYEQYF
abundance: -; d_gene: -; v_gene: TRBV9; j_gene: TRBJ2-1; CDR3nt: TGTGCCAGCAGCGTCGCATCCTTCAATGAGCAGTTCTTC; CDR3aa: CASSVASFNEQFF
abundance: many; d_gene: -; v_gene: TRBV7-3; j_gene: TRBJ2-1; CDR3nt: TGTGCCAGCAGCTCCGTGGGGAGCTCCTACAATGAGCAGTTCTTC; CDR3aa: CASSSVGSSYNEQFF
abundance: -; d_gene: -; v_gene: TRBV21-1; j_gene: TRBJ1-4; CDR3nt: TGTGCCAGGCGATTGCGACACAGAACAACTAATGAAAAACTGTTTTTT; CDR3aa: CARRLRHRTTNEKLFF
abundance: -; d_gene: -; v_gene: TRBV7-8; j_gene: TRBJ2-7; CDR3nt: TGTGCCAGCAGCGCAAACCCGGATCCAAAGCCCGACGAGCAGTACTTC; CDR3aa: CASSANPDPKPDEQYF
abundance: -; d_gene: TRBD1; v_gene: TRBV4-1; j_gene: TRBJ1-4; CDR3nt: TGCGCCAGCAGCCAAGAAGGGACAGCTTCCTCTAATGAAAAACTGTTTTTT; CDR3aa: CASSQEGTASSNEKLFF
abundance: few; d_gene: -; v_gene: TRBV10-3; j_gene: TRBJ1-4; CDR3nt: TGTGCCATCAGTGAAGGGAGGGGGGAAAAACTGTTTTTT; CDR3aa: CAISEGRGEKLFF
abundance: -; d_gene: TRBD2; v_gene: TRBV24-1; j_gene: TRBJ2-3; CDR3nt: TGTGCCACCAGTGACCCGAAGACTAGCGGGAGGGTCGATACGCAGTATTTT; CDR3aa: CATSDPKTSGRVDTQYF
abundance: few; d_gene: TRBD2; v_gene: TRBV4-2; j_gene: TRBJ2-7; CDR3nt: TGTGCCAGCAGCAACACACTAGCGGGAAAAAAAGCCTACGAGCAGTACTTC; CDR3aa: CASSNTLAGKKAYEQYF
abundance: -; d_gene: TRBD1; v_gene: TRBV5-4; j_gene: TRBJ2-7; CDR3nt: TGTGCCAGCAGCTTGCCCGGGACAGGGTCCTACGAGCAGTACTTC; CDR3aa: CASSLPGTGSYEQYF
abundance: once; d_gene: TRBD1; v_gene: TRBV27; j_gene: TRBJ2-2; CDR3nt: TGTGCCAGCAGTTTATGGGCGGGACAGGGACTTGCGGAGCTGTTTTTT; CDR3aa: CASSLWAGQGLAELFF
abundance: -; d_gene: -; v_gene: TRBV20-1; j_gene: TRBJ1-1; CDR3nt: TGCAGTGCTAGACCTGGGACTGAAGCTTTCTTT; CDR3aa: CSARPGTEAFF
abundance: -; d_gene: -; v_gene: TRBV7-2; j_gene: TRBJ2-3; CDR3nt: TGTGCCAGCAGCTTACCAGGTGGAGATACGCAGTATTTT; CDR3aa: CASSLPGGDTQYF
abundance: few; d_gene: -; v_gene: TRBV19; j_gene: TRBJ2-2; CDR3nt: TGTGCCAGTACCCCCGTACGAGGCGGGGAGCTGTTTTTT; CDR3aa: CASTPVRGGELFF
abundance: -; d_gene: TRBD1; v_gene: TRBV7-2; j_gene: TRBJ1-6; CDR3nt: TGTGCCAGCAGCTCGGGACAGGGGAACTCACCCCTCCACTTT; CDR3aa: CASSSGQGNSPLHF
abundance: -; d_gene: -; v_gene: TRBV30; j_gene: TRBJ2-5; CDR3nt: TGTGCCTGGAGTGTCCGGGAGACCCAGTACTTC; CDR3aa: CAWSVRETQYF
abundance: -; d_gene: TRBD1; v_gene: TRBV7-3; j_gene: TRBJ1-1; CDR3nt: TGTGCCAGCAGCTTGCGGGAGGGGGCGCTCACTGAAGCTTTCTTT; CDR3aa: CASSLREGALTEAFF
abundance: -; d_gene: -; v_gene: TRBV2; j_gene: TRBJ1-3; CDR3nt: TGTGCCAGCAGCAACAAGAGGACACTTTCTGGAAACACCATATATTTT; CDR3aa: CASSNKRTLSGNTIYF
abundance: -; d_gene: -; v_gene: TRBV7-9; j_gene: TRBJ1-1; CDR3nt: TGTGCCAGCAGCTTAGTCGCCGTCAACACTGAAGCTTTCTTT; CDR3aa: CASSLVAVNTEAFF
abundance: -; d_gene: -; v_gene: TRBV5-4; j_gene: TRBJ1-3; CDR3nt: TGTGCCAGCAGCTTGGTGGGAAGAAACACCATATATTTT; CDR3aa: CASSLVGRNTIYF
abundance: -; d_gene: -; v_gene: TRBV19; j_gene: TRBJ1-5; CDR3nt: TGTGCCAGTCTTGATGGGGGTAGGATACAGCCCCAGCATTTT; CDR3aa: CASLDGGRIQPQHF
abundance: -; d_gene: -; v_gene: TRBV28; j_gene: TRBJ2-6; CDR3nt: TGTGCCAGCACCCCAGTGGCAGGGAACTCTGGGGCCAACGTCCTGACTTTC; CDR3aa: CASTPVAGNSGANVLTF
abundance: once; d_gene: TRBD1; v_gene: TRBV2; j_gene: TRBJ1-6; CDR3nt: TGTGCCAGCAGTGAGGGGGTACAGGGGGGTTCACCCCTCCACTTT; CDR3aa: CASSEGVQGGSPLHF
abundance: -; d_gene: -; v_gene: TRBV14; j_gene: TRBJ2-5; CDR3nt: TGTGCCAGCAGCCCACAAGCGTGGGGACTCCAAGAGACCCAGTACTTC; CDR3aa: CASSPQAWGLQETQYF
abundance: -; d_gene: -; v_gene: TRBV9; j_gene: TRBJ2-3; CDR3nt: TGTGCCAGCAGCGTAGTAGGTAGCAAGTCAGATACGCAGTATTTT; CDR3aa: CASSVVGSKSDTQYF
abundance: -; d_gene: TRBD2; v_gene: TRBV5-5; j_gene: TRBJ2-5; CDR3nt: TGTGCCAGCAGCTTTGGTCTAGCGGGAGAGACCCAGTACTTC; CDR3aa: CASSFGLAGETQYF
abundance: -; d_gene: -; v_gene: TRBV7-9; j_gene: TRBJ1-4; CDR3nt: TGTGCCAGCAGCTTAGGGCAGGACCTCAACAATGAAAAACTGTTTTTT; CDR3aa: CASSLGQDLNNEKLFF
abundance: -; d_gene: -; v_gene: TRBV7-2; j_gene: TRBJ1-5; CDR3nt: TGTGCCAGCAGCCCCTTGATTGGCCAGCCCCAGCATTTT; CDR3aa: CASSPLIGQPQHF
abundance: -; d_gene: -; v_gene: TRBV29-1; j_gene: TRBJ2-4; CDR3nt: TGCAGCGTTACCCAGCTAACCAAAAACATTCAGTACTTC; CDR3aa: CSVTQLTKNIQYF
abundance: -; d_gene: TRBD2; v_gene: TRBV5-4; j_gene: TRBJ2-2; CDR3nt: TGTGCCAGCAGCCCGGGACCGACTAGCGGGCCCACGAACACCGGGGAGCTGTTTTTT; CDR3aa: CASSPGPTSGPTNTGELFF
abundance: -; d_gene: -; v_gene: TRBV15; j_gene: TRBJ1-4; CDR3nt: TGTGCCACCAGCAGAGACGGTTTCACTAATGAAAAACTGTTTTTT; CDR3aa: CATSRDGFTNEKLFF
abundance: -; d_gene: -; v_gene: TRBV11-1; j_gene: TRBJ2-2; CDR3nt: TGTGCCAGCAGCTTAGCCGGGGGGCCAAGGACCGGGGAGCTGTTTTTT; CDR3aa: CASSLAGGPRTGELFF
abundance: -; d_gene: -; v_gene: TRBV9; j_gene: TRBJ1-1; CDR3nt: TGTGCCAGCAGCGCCCTGGGCGGAAACACTGAAGCTTTCTTT; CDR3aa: CASSALGGNTEAFF
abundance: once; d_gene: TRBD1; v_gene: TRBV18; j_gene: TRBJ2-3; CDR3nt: TGTGCCAGCTCAGAGAGACAGGGCAGCACAGATACGCAGTATTTT; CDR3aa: CASSERQGSTDTQYF